This paragraph covers one T cell receptor beta chain sequence. No antigen is known for it. Within one base of it there is no much larger clone, and no base qualities were kept. These data are taken from a study of breast tumors, draining lymph nodes, adjacent tissues listed by TCRdb under 2016. Broadly, across the study: TCR beta repertoires were compared across tumor, adjacent nontumor tissue and axillary lymph nodes obtained from breast cancer patients. The study aimed to assess the relationships and possible T-cell exchange between tumor, surrounding tissue and draining lymph node repertoires in human breast cancer. Overall results and qualifications from the work: Rather than being directly demonstrated, the conclusion that tumor T cells originate in lymph nodes was presented as consistent with a hypothesis. A scenario in which most tumor T cells derive from the lymph node and then expand within tumor tissue was judged to be consistent with the data. Tumors showed preferential V and J gene usage, and their T-cell repertoire diversity fell below that of lymph nodes yet above that of nontumor tissue. Tumor and nontumor tissue repertoires were significantly more similar in luminal-like than in basal-like breast cancer.

TCRdb shows the sequencer as Illumina HiSeq 2000. Multiplex PCR amplification was used to build the TCR beta chain libraries. High-throughput sequencing was used to analyze the amplified TCR beta chain products. TCRdb itself trimmed the public reads at Q25 with fastp, ran MiXCR and retained productive beta chains. Rows with a matching CDR3 protein are joined into one entry that keeps the most common DNA and genes. The sample records 50,000 to 75,000 distinct CDR3 sequences, approximately 57% of which are singletons. The ten most abundant clones make up approximately 18% of the sample. This receptor was taken from a female donor with breast cancer. Some clones in this sample may be carry-over from other donors' samples. Sequencing used breast tumor tissue.

The DNA reads as follows: TGTGCCAGCAGTGGGACAGGGATAGAGACCCAGTACTTC. Its protein reads: CASSGTGIETQYF. The chain is encoded by TRBV2 joined to TRBJ2-5, with 8 bases matching TRBD1. Counted from cysteine to phenylalanine, this CDR3 has 13 amino acids. Only the CDR3 part of the read is kept: 39 bases, read in frame from the first base. V is pruned by 4 bases and J by 4 bases, leaving 2 bases of the junction without a gene match. CDR1 SNHLY and CDR2 FYNNEI are derived from the germline V gene.